These 18 T cell receptor beta chains originate from one sample sequenced in a study of blood T cell repertoires in COVID-19. TCRdb's copy holds only in-frame clones and misses some; the assay was immunoSEQ multiplex PCR. The data show 200,000 to 250,000 clones, over 80% seen once. Sequenced material: peripheral blood. Receptors originate from a human donor in a cohort sampled during active COVID-19.

The rearrangement uses TRBV5-1 and TRBJ2-2, with 9 bases lining up with TRBD1. The length of the CDR3 is 15 residues. Per the germline V gene, CDR1 is SGHRS and CDR2 is YFSETQ. The V gene end was trimmed by 4 bases and the J gene end by 5 bases; junction bases not matched to a gene: 6. The CDR3 protein is CASSPGTGTTGELFF. The CDR3 nucleotides are TGCGCCAGCAGCCCAGGGACAGGGACGACCGGGGAGCTGTTTTTT.

The chain couples TRBV2 to TRBJ1-6; the D gene is possibly TRBD1 (6 bases). Deletions cut 6 bases from V and 4 bases from J, with 13 bases between. The germline CDR1 and CDR2 sequences are SNHLY and FYNNEI. This CDR3 is built from 15 residues. In DNA, the CDR3 is TGTGCCAGCAGCGCCCGGGACACGTATAATTCACCCCTCCACTTT. Residues: CASSARDTYNSPLHF. The full variable domain, its missing parts supplied by reference TRBV2 and TRBJ1-6, is EPEVTQTPSHQVTQMGQEVILRCVPISNHLYFYWYRQILGQKVEFLVSFYNNEISEKSEIFDDQFSVERPDGSNFTLKIRSTKLEDSAMYFCASSARDTYNSPLHFGNGTRLTVT.

This chain links TRBV18 with TRBJ1-5, with D possibly being TRBD1 (6 bases). The CDR3 extends over 14 amino acids. The V and J ends lost 5 bases and 4 bases respectively, with 12 bases between them. CDR1 is KGHSH and CDR2 is LQKENI in the germline V gene. CDR3 in DNA: TGTGCCAGCTCATCGACAGGAGAAAATCAGCCCCAGCATTTT. It translates to CASSSTGENQPQHF.

This chain connects TRBV5-1 to TRBJ2-7; 9 nucleotides match TRBD2. This CDR3 has 17 amino acids. Germline-derived CDR1 and CDR2 are SGHRS and YFSETQ. The trim removed 0 bases at V and 3 bases at J, leaving 10 bases unmatched. CDR3 sequence: CASSLARGAGGLYEQYF. The DNA of the CDR3 is TGCGCCAGCAGCTTGGCCCGGGGAGCGGGAGGCCTCTACGAGCAGTACTTC.

The J gene is TRBJ2-3, the V gene TRBV5-4, with TRBD2 identical over 7 bases. This CDR3 spans 15 amino acids. Germline V gene sequence: CDR1 SGHNT, CDR2 YYREEE (reference sequence). V lost 4 bases and J lost 4; bases outside the gene matches: 9. The CDR3, as DNA: TGTGCCAGCAGCCCCCGGGGTAGCGGGTCAGATACGCAGTATTTT. The encoded protein is CASSPRGSGSDTQYF.

V and J are TRBV5-1 and TRBJ2-7, with D tentatively TRBD1 (5 bases). V was cut by 4 bases and J by 2 bases, with 13 bases left in between. The CDR3 spans 14 residues. Germline V CDR1 and CDR2: SGHRS, YFSETQ. Here the CDR3 DNA reads TGCGCCAGCAGCCCCCTGGAGACAGCCTACGAGCAGTACTTC. Protein product: CASSPLETAYEQYF. Combining the CDR3 with reference TRBV5-1 and TRBJ2-7 gives the whole variable domain KAGVTQTPRYLIKTRGQQVTLSCSPISGHRSVSWYQQTPGQGLQFLFEYFSETQRNKGNFPGRFSGRQFSNSRSEMNVSTLELGDSALYLCASSPLETAYEQYFGPGTRLTVT.

In this sample, this clone turned up once. The rearrangement joins TRBV5-1 to TRBJ1-1; D is ambiguous. Germline assignment: CDR1 SGHRS and CDR2 YFSETQ. The length of the CDR3 is 14 residues. Trimming stripped 0 bases from V and 6 bases from J, with 12 bases between. The CDR3 DNA follows: TGCGCCAGCAGCTTGGGTTACAGAAATCCTGAAGCTTTCTTT. It is translated as CASSLGYRNPEAFF.

The chain combines TRBV7-2 with TRBJ2-1, with 9 bases fitting TRBD2. J lost 5 bases, V lost 3 bases, and 8 bases had no gene match. The CDR3 length is 16 residues. The V gene's germline CDR1 is SGHTA and CDR2 FQGNSA. In nucleotides, the CDR3 is TGTGCCAGCAGCTTTACTCCGGGACTAGCAGACAATGAGCAGTTCTTC. Amino acids: CASSFTPGLADNEQFF.

This clone has only a few counts. This chain joins TRBV7-9 and TRBJ2-1, with D tentatively TRBD1 (5 bases). Trimming took 3 bases from V and 16 from J, leaving 16 bases between them. Germline V gene sequence: CDR1 SEHNR, CDR2 FQNEAQ (reference sequence). The CDR3 has 12 residues. In DNA, the CDR3 is TGTGCCAGCAGCTTTTCCTCTCAGGGCGAATTCTTC. The encoded protein is CASSFSSQGEFF.

The chain has TRBV18 and TRBJ1-3; 9 bases are a match to TRBD1. This CDR3 comprises 16 residues. Germline CDR1 and CDR2: KGHSH and LQKENI. The junction had 3 bases not matched to a gene; V was cut back by 3 bases and J by 0 bases. CDR3 sequence reads: CASSPDRGLSGNTIYF. The CDR3 DNA reads TGTGCCAGCTCACCGGACAGGGGACTCTCTGGAAACACCATATATTTT.

Note on this clone: One junction end disagrees with the germline gene, perhaps due to a read error. V gene TRBV5-1 combines with J gene TRBJ2-2, with D possibly TRBD1 on 6 matching bases. From germline, CDR1 is SGHRS and CDR2 YFSETQ. This CDR3 is built from 15 residues. CDR3 protein: CASSLGAMNTGELFF. The DNA of the CDR3 is TGCGCCAGCAGTTTGGGGGCGATGAACACCGGGGAGCTGTTTTTT.

The chain is built from TRBV28 and TRBJ2-2; 13 positions match TRBD2. There are 16 residues in the CDR3. V gave up 2 bases and J gave up 6 bases; unmatched junction bases: 3. Germline V gene lookup returns CDR1 MDHEN and CDR2 SYDVKM. In DNA form, the CDR3 reads TGTGCCAGCAGTTTAGGGACTAGCGGGACGCCCGGGGAGCTGTTTTTT. Its protein is CASSLGTSGTPGELFF.

This sequence joins TRBV6-5 and TRBJ2-2, with unresolved D. The ends were cut back, 7 bases at V and 1 base at J, with 13 bases in the middle. The CDR3 has 15 amino acids. Germline-derived CDR1 and CDR2 are MNHEY and SVGAGI. The DNA of the CDR3 is TGTGCCAGCAAAAGAGATAGCCTGAACACCGGGGAGCTGTTTTTT. Residues: CASKRDSLNTGELFF.

V usage is TRBV19 and J usage is TRBJ2-7; TRBD1 might be the D (6 bases). Trimming took off 4 bases at V and 2 bases at J, with 18 bases between the two ends. Germline CDR1 reads LNHDA; CDR2 reads SQIVND (reference sequence). This CDR3 has 16 amino acids. As DNA, the CDR3 is TGTGCCAGTAGTAGAAGCTCACAGGGCTTCGCCTACGAGCAGTACTTC. Translated, it gives CASSRSSQGFAYEQYF.

This clone was detected only once. The chain links TRBV5-1 to TRBJ2-1, with D possibly being TRBD2 (6 bases). With 4 bases removed from V and 0 bases from J, the gap between germline ends came to 17 bases. Germline V lookup: CDR1 SGHRS, CDR2 YFSETQ. The CDR3 runs 17 residues. CDR3 DNA: TGCGCCAGCAGCCCCGGGACTTCCCCAAGCTCCTACAATGAGCAGTTCTTC. Its protein product is CASSPGTSPSSYNEQFF.

The V gene is TRBV5-4, the J gene TRBJ2-5, with D possibly being TRBD1 (5 bases). The germline gives CDR1 SGHNT, CDR2 YYREEE (reference sequence). The V gene lost 4 bases and the J gene lost 2 bases, with 15 bases spanning the gap. The CDR3 length is 15 residues. The chain's CDR3 is CASSGRQRTQETQYF. Written as DNA, the CDR3 is TGTGCCAGCAGCGGACGACAGCGCACTCAAGAGACCCAGTACTTC.

The chain is built from TRBV29-1 and TRBJ2-5, with TRBD1 identical over 7 bases. The germline V gene has CDR1 SQVTM and CDR2 ANQGSEA. The CDR3 extends over 13 amino acids. V gave up 7 bases and J gave up 2 bases; unmatched junction bases: 7. The CDR3 DNA sequence: TGCAGCGAGTCACCAGGGGGACAAGAGACCCAGTACTTC. This translates into CSESPGGQETQYF. The whole variable domain, remainder taken from reference TRBV29-1 and TRBJ2-5, is SAVISQKPSRDICQRGTSLTIQCQVDSQVTMMFWYRQQPGQSLTLIATANQGSEATYESGFVIDKFPISRPNLTFSTLTVSNMSPEDSSIYLCSESPGGQETQYFGPGTRLLVL.

In this sample, this clone turned up once. The chain carries TRBV2 and TRBJ2-6, with a tentative D call TRBD2 (7 bases). Deletions cut 5 bases from V and 4 bases from J, with 12 bases between. The CDR3 contains 15 residues. The V gene's germline CDR1 is SNHLY and CDR2 FYNNEI. CDR3 bases: TGTGCCAGCAGTCTACGGGGGGCCGGGGCCAACGTCCTGACTTTC. Translation: CASSLRGAGANVLTF.